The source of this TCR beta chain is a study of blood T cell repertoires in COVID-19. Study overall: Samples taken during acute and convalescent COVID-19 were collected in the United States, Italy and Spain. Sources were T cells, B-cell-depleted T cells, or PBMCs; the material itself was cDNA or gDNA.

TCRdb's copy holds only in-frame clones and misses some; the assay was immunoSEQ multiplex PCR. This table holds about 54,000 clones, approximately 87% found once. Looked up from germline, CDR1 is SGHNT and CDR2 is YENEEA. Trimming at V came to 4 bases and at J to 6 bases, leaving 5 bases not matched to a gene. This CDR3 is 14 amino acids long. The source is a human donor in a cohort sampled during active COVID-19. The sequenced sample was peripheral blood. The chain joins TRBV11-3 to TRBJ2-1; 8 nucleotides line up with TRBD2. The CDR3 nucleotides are TGTGCCAGCAGCTACCTAGGACTAGCCAATGAGCAGTTCTTC. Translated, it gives CASSYLGLANEQFF.